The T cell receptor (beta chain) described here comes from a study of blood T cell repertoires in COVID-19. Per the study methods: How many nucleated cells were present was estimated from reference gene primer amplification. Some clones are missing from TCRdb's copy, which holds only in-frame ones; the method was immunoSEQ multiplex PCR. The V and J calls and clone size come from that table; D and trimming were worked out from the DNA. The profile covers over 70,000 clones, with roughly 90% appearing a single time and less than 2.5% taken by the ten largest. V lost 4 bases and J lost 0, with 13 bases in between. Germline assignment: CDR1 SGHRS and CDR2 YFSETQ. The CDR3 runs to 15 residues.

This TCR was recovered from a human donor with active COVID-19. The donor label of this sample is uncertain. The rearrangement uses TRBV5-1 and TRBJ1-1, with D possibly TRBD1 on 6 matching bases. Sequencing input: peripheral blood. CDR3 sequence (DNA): TGCGCCAGCAGCCCGACCCAGGGGATGAACACTGAAGCTTTCTTT. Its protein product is CASSPTQGMNTEAFF.